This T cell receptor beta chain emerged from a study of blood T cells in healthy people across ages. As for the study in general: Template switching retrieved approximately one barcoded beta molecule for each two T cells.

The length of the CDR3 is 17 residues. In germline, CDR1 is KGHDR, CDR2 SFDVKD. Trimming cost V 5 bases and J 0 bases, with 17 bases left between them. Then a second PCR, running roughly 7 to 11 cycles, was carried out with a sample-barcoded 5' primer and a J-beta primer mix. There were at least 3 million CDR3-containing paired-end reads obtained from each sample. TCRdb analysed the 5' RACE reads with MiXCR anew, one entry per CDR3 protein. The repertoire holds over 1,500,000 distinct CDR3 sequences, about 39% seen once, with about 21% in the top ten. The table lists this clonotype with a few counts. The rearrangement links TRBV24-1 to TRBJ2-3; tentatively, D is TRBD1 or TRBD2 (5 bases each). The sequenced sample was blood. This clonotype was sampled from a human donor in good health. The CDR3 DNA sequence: TGTGCCACCAGTGGTCCAACTATCAGGGAGAGCACAGATACGCAGTATTTT. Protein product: CATSGPTIRESTDTQYF.